One sample yielded the 14 T cell receptor beta chains listed below, sequenced in a study of identical twins. TCRdb redid the calling of the 5' RACE reads with MiXCR, one entry per CDR3 protein. The sample lists about 1.7 million distinct CDR3 sequences; about 31% were seen once. The specimen sequenced was cord blood. These TCRs come from a newborn girl in good health.

This clonotype occurred many times. J is TRBJ2-5 and V is TRBV10-3; 7 nucleotides agree with TRBD2. This CDR3 is 12 amino acids long. V gave up 8 bases and J gave up 2 bases; unmatched junction bases: 2. Germline V gene sequence: CDR1 ENHRY, CDR2 SYGVKD. The CDR3 sequence: CAIGGSQETQYF. CDR3 bases: TGTGCCATCGGCGGGAGTCAAGAGACCCAGTACTTC.

This chain connects TRBV5-1 to TRBJ1-4, with a weak D call TRBD1 (6 bases). Per the germline V gene, CDR1 is SGHRS and CDR2 is YFSETQ. The CDR3 is 14 residues long. V lost 0 bases and J 10 bases, leaving 13 bases between the germline ends. DNA of the CDR3: TGCGCCAGCAGCTTGGGGGAGACAGGAGGAAAACTGTTTTTT. Amino acids: CASSLGETGGKLFF.

The chain employs TRBV6-6 and TRBJ2-3; D is unresolved. This CDR3 comprises 14 residues. The germline CDR1 and CDR2 sequences are MNHNY and SVGAGI (reference sequence). V was cut by 1 base and J by 2 bases, with 7 bases left in between. The DNA for the CDR3 is TGTGCCAGCAGTTACTTAGGGCCCACAGATACGCAGTATTTT. Translation gives CASSYLGPTDTQYF.

This clonotype was recorded once. This chain uses TRBV6-4 with TRBJ1-1; D gene uncertain. CDR3 length: 13 amino acids. Germline V gene lookup returns CDR1 MRHNA and CDR2 SNTAGT. Trimming pared 0 bases from V and 1 base from J, leaving 3 bases between. In DNA form, the CDR3 reads TGTGCCAGCAGTGACTCACAGAACACTGAAGCTTTCTTT. This translates into CASSDSQNTEAFF.

This clonotype is a singleton in its sample. The rearrangement links TRBV11-1 to TRBJ2-1; D gene ambiguous. The DNA end is more similar to TRBJ2-7, so the J call may be wrong. Germline V gene lookup returns CDR1 SGHAT and CDR2 FQDESV (reference sequence). The CDR3 has 14 amino acids. Here the CDR3 reads CASSPRLSYNEQYF. Written as DNA, the CDR3 is TGTGCCAGCAGCCCAAGACTCTCCTACAATGAGCAGTACTTC.

This clonotype has only a few counts. The chain has TRBV27 and TRBJ2-2; 7 bases map to TRBD2. The CDR3 is made up of 13 amino acids. V trimming: 3 bases; J trimming: 6 bases; junction bases outside the gene matches: 1. Germline V lookup: CDR1 MNHEY, CDR2 SMNVEV (reference sequence). DNA of the CDR3: TGTGCCAGCAGTTTCGGACTAGCCGGGGAGCTGTTTTTT. Protein sequence: CASSFGLAGELFF.

V usage is TRBV28 and J usage is TRBJ2-1; D is undetermined. This CDR3 has 12 amino acids. Trimming took 6 bases from V and 8 from J, leaving 11 bases between them. Germline CDR1 is MDHEN and CDR2 is SYDVKM. The CDR3 nucleotides read TGTGCCAGCAGAAACGGGTTTCATGAGCAGTTCTTC. Translation gives CASRNGFHEQFF.

This clonotype was observed a few times. V and J are TRBV11-1 and TRBJ2-5, with 7 positions matching TRBD2. The CDR3 spans 15 residues. V lost 6 bases and J lost 4; bases outside the gene matches: 11. CDR1 is SGHAT and CDR2 is FQDESV in the germline V gene (reference sequence). As DNA, the CDR3 is TGTGCCAGCAGGACTCTCGGCGGGAGCGTAGAGACCCAGTACTTC. Its translation: CASRTLGGSVETQYF.

This clonotype was detected ten times or more. The junction departs from germline at one end; a sequencing error may be responsible. This chain uses TRBV5-1 with TRBJ1-1, with 8 bases identical to TRBD1. The CDR3 consists of 13 residues. CDR1 and CDR2 (germline): SGHRS, YFSETQ. The CDR3 DNA follows: TGTGCCAGCAGTGGACAGGGGAACACTGAAGCTTTCTTT. Protein product: CASSGQGNTEAFF.

The sample holds many counts of this clonotype. The V call is TRBV5-1, the J call TRBJ2-5; D may be TRBD2 (6 bases). V was clipped by 2 bases and J by 0 bases, with 8 bases between them. This CDR3 has 14 residues. CDR1 and CDR2 from the germline V gene are SGHRS and YFSETQ. DNA for the CDR3: TGCGCCAGCAGCTTCGGGGACTACCAAGAGACCCAGTACTTC. Translating it yields CASSFGDYQETQYF.

This clonotype was seen many times. This chain uses TRBV4-1 with TRBJ2-7; 13 nucleotides line up with TRBD2. The CDR3 has 15 amino acids. Germline V gene sequence: CDR1 MGHRA, CDR2 YSYEKL. V lost 3 bases and J lost 3; bases outside the gene matches: 2. CDR3 sequence (DNA): TGCGCCAGCAGCCAGGGACTAGCGGGATTCTACGAGCAGTACTTC. This sequence encodes CASSQGLAGFYEQYF.

This clonotype was seen a few times. The gene calls are TRBV20-1 and TRBJ1-2; 8 bases match TRBD1. J gave up 4 bases and V 5 bases, and 9 bases lay outside the gene matches. There are 14 residues in the CDR3. The germline V gene has CDR1 DFQATT and CDR2 SNEGSKA (reference sequence). In DNA form, the CDR3 reads TGCAGTGCTGAGGACAGGGAGGGGAGCTATGGCTACACCTTC. Protein product: CSAEDREGSYGYTF.

In this sample, this clonotype turned up many times. The chain uses TRBV2 and TRBJ2-7; D may be TRBD2 (6 bases). Deletions cut 1 base from V and 5 bases from J, with 12 bases between. Germline V lookup: CDR1 SNHLY, CDR2 FYNNEI. The CDR3 extends over 14 amino acids. The CDR3 sequence is CASSEEISSDEQYF. The CDR3 nucleotides are TGTGCCAGCAGTGAAGAGATCTCTAGCGACGAGCAGTACTTC.

There are a few counts of this clonotype. The chain combines TRBV20-1 with TRBJ2-7; 11 nucleotides agree with TRBD2. Losses at the gene ends were 0 bases for V and 4 bases for J; bases not matched to a gene: 17. The V gene's germline CDR1 is DFQATT and CDR2 SNEGSKA (reference sequence). The CDR3 is 19 residues long. The CDR3 is CSARDRSLAGGYTFYEQYF. CDR3 DNA: TGCAGTGCTAGAGATCGATCCCTAGCGGGGGGCTACACCTTTTACGAGCAGTACTTC.